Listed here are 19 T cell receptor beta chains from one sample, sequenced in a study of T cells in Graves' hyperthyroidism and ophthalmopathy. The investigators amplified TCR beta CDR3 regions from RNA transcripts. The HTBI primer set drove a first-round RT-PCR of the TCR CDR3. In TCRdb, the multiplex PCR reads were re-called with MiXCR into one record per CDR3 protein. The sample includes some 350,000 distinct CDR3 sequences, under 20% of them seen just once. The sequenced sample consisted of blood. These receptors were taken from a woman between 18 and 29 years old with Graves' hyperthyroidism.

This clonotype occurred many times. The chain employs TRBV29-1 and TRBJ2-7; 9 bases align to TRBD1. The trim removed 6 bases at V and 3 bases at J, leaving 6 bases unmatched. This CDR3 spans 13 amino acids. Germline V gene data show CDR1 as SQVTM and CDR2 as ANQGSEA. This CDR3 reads CSVRTGASYEQYF. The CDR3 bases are TGCAGCGTCAGGACAGGGGCGAGCTACGAGCAGTACTTC.

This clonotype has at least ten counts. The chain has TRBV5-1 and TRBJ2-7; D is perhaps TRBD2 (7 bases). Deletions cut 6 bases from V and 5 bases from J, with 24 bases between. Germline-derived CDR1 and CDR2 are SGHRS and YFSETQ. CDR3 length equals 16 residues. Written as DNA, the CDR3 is TGCGCCAGCACCAAGGGGGGGGGCAGGGATAAGGACGAGCAGTACTTC. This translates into CASTKGGGRDKDEQYF.

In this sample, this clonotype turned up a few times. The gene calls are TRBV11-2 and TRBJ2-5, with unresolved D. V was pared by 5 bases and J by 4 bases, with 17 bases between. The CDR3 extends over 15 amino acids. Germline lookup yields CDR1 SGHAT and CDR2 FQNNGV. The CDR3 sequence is CASSPRPGAGETQYF. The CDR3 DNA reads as TGTGCCAGCAGCCCTCGACCCGGCGCCGGAGAGACCCAGTACTTC.

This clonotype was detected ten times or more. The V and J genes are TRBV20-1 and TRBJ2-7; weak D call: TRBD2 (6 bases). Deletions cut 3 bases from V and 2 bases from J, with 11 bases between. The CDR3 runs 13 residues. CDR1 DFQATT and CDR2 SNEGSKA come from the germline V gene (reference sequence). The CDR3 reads CSASGDSPYEQYF. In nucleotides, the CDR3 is TGCAGTGCTAGTGGGGACTCTCCCTACGAGCAGTACTTC.

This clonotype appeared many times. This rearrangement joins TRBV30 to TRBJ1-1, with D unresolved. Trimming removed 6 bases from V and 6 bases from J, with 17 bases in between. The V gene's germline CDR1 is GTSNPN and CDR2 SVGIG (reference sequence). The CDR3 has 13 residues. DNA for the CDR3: TGTGCCTGCCCCACGTATAGAAACGCTGAAGCTTTCTTT. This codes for CACPTYRNAEAFF.

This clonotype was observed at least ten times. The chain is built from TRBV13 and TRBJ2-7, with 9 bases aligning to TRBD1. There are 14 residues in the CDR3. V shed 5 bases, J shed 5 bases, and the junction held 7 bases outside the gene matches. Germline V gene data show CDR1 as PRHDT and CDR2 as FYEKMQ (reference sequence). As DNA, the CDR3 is TGTGCCAGCAGCCCCCGGGACAGGGTCCACGAGCAGTACTTC. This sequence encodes CASSPRDRVHEQYF. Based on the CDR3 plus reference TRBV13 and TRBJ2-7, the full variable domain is AAGVIQSPRHLIKEKRETATLKCYPIPRHDTVYWYQQGPGQDPQFLISFYEKMQSDKGSIPDRFSAQQFSDYHSELNMSSLELGDSALYFCASSPRDRVHEQYFGPGTRLTVT.

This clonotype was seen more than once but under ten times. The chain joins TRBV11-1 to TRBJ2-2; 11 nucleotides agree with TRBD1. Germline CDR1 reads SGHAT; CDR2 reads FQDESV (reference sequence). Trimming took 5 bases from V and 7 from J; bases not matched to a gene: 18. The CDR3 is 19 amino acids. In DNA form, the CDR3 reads TGTGCCAGCAGCGCCCTTGGACTACGGGACAGGGGGAAGGACGGGGAGCTGTTTTTT. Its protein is CASSALGLRDRGKDGELFF.

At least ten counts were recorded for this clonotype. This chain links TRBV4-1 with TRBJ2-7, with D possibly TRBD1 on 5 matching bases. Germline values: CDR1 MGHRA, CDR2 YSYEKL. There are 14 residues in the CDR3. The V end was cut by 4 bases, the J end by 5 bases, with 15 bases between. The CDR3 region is CASSPRTIEHEQYF. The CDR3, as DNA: TGCGCCAGCAGCCCCCGGACAATCGAACACGAGCAGTACTTC.

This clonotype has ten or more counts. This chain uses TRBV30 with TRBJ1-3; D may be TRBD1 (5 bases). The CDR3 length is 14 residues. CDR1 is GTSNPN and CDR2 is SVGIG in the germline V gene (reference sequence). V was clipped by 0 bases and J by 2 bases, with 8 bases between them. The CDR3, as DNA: TGTGCCTGGAGTGTTGGGGGGACTGGAAACACCATATATTTT. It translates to CAWSVGGTGNTIYF.

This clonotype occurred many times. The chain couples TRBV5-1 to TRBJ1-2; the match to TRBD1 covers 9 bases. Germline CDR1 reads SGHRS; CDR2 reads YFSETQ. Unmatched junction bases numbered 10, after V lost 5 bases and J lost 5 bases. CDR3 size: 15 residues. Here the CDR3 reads CASSIGTGRVYGYTF. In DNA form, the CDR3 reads TGCGCCAGCAGTATAGGGACAGGGAGAGTTTATGGCTACACCTTC.

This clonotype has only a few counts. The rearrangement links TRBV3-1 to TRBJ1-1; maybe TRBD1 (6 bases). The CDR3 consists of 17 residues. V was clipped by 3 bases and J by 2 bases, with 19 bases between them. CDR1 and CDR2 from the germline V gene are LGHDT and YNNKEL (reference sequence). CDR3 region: CASSQDDRRYINTEAFF. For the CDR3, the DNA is TGTGCCAGCAGCCAGGACGACAGGCGGTACATTAACACTGAAGCTTTCTTT.

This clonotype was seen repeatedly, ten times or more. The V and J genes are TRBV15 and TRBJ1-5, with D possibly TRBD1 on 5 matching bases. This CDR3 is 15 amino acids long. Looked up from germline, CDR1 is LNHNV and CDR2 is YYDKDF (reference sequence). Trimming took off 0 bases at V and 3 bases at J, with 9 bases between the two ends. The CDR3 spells CATSRDRGPNQPQHF. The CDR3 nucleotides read TGTGCCACCAGCAGAGACCGGGGCCCCAATCAGCCCCAGCATTTT.

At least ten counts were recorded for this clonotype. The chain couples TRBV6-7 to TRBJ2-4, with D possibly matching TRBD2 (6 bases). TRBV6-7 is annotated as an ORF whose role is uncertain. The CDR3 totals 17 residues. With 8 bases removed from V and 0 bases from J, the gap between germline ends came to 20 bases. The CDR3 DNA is TGTGCCAGCTGGACGGAGGAGGAGGGTCGAGCCAAAAACATTCAGTACTTC. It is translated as CASWTEEEGRAKNIQYF.

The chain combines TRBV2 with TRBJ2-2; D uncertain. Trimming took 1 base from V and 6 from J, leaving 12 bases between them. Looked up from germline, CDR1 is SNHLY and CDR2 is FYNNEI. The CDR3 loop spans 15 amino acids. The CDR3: CASSEDSRSSGELFF. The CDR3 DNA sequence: TGTGCCAGCAGTGAAGACAGCCGCTCTTCCGGGGAGCTGTTTTTT.

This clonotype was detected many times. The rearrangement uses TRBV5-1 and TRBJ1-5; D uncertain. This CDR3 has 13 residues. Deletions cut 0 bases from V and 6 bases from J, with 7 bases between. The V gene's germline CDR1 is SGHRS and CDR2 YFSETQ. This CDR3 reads CASSLGQSQPQHF. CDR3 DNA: TGCGCCAGCAGCTTGGGGCAATCTCAGCCCCAGCATTTT.

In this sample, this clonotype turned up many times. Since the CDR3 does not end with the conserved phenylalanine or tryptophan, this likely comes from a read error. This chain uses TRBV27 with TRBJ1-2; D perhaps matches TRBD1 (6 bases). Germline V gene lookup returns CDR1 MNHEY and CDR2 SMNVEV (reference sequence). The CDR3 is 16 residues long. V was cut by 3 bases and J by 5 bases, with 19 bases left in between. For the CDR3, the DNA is TGTGCCAGCAGTTTCAACCGGGACAACGTCCTGTATGGCTACACCCTC. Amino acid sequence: CASSFNRDNVLYGYTL.

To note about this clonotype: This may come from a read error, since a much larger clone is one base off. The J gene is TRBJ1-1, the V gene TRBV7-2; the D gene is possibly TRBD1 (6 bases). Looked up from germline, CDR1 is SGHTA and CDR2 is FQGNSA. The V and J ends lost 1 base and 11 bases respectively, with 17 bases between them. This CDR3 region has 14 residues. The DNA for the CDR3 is TGTGCCAGCAGCTTAGTGACACAGGGTCTTGACGCTTTCTTT. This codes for CASSLVTQGLDAFF.

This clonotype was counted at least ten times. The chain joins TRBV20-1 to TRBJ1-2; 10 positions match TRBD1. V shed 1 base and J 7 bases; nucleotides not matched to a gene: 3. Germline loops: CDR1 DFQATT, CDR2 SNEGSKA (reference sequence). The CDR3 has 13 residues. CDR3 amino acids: CSARGQGASGYTF. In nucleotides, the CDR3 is TGCAGTGCTAGAGGACAGGGGGCATCTGGCTACACCTTC.

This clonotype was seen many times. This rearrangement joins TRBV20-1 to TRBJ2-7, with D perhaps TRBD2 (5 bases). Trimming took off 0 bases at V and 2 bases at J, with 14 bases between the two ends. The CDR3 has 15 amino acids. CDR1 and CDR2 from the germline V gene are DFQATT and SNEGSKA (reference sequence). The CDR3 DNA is TGCAGTGCTAGAGACCTAGCATCTGGGCCCTACGAGCAGTACTTC. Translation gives CSARDLASGPYEQYF.